Below, one T cell receptor (beta chain) is given with its context. Its cognate antigen is unknown. In the authors' methods: Junction-only immunoSEQ data arrived without quality scores, meaning filtering differed. The method was immunoSEQ multiplex PCR; TCRdb's version includes in-frame clones alone and lacks a portion of them. The D gene and trimming were derived from the DNA, and the V and J assignments and clone size from that table. The sample includes fewer than 1.4 million clones, around 78% of them seen just once. Trimming left V 3 bases short and J 0 bases short, with 15 bases between. The CDR3 has 15 amino acids. Per germline, CDR1 GTSNPN and CDR2 SVGIG (reference sequence). This specimen belongs to a study of shared clonotypes between healthy human individuals. Overall study findings and caveats: Enrolling few donors narrowed the genetic and exposure-history diversity that was represented. What rarefaction showed was incomplete sorted-subset sequencing despite large depth.

This TCR was recovered from a man younger than 35 in good health. Some clones in this sample may be carry-over from other donors' samples. Sequencing was done on a sample of memory CD4+ T cells from PBMCs. Sample subset: CD45RA-negative fraction. The rearrangement uses TRBV30 and TRBJ2-7; weak D call: TRBD1 (6 bases). Here the CDR3 DNA reads TGTGCCTGGAGGATTCCTCACAGGGACTCCTACGAGCAGTACTTC. Translating gives CAWRIPHRDSYEQYF. Full variable domain (remainder filled in from reference TRBV30 and TRBJ2-7): SQTIHQWPATLVQPVGSPLSLECTVEGTSNPNLYWYRQAAGRGLQLLFYSVGIGQISSEVPQNLSASRPQDRQFILSSKKLLLSDSGFYLCAWRIPHRDSYEQYFGPGTRLTVT.